This T cell receptor (beta chain) was found in a study of shared clonotypes between healthy human individuals. Study-level findings and limits: A generally larger estimated richness was seen in naive subsets than in memory subsets. How much donors shared clonotypes was expected to be affected by sequencing depth.

A deep-level run was used for the assay. The method was immunoSEQ multiplex PCR; TCRdb's version includes in-frame clones alone and lacks a portion of them. The sample has just over 2,000,000 clones; 85% to 95% are singletons. A note on this clone: Its matching antigen is unknown.

CDR1 is LNHDA and CDR2 is SQIVND in the germline V gene (reference sequence). Trimming cost V 4 bases and J 2 bases, with 12 bases left between them. This CDR3 is built from 15 residues. The chain recombines TRBV19 with TRBJ1-5; a possible D gene is TRBD1 (5 bases). The receptor was isolated from a man between 18 and 29 years old in good health. The sequenced material came from naive CD4+ T cells sorted from blood. Subset denoted: CD45RA+ positively selected. The CDR3 spells CASSTQGVGNQPQHF. CDR3 DNA sequence: TGTGCCAGTAGTACTCAGGGTGTAGGCAATCAGCCCCAGCATTTT.